The source of this TCR beta chain is a study of blood T cell repertoires in COVID-19. Study information: Sites across the United States, Italy and Spain contributed samples from acute and convalescent COVID-19. The analysed material was cDNA or gDNA that came from T cells, B-cell-depleted T cells, or PBMCs.

Authors' data handling: Counts of nucleated cells, estimated from reference gene primer amplification, were obtained. Only in-frame clones appear in the TCRdb table, and some are missing; sequencing was by immunoSEQ multiplex PCR. From that table come the V and J calls and clone size; the DNA was used to work out D and trimming. This sample carries approximately 300,000 clones, 70% to 90% of them seen once, and the ten largest clones take approximately 5.2%. Participants spanned ages about 18 to 100 years and resided in roughly 22 US areas. The CDR3 contains 16 residues. V gave up 3 bases and J gave up 1 base, with 13 bases separating them. Looked up from germline, CDR1 is KGHSH and CDR2 is LQKENI.

This clonotype was obtained from a woman in her twenties or thirties who had recovered from COVID-19. The sample was PBMCs or T cells enriched from blood (not recorded which). J is TRBJ2-1 and V is TRBV18; D is perhaps TRBD2 (5 bases). CDR3 in amino acids: CASSPPTGISYNEQFF. Here the CDR3 DNA reads TGTGCCAGCTCACCCCCCACGGGGATATCCTACAATGAGCAGTTCTTC.